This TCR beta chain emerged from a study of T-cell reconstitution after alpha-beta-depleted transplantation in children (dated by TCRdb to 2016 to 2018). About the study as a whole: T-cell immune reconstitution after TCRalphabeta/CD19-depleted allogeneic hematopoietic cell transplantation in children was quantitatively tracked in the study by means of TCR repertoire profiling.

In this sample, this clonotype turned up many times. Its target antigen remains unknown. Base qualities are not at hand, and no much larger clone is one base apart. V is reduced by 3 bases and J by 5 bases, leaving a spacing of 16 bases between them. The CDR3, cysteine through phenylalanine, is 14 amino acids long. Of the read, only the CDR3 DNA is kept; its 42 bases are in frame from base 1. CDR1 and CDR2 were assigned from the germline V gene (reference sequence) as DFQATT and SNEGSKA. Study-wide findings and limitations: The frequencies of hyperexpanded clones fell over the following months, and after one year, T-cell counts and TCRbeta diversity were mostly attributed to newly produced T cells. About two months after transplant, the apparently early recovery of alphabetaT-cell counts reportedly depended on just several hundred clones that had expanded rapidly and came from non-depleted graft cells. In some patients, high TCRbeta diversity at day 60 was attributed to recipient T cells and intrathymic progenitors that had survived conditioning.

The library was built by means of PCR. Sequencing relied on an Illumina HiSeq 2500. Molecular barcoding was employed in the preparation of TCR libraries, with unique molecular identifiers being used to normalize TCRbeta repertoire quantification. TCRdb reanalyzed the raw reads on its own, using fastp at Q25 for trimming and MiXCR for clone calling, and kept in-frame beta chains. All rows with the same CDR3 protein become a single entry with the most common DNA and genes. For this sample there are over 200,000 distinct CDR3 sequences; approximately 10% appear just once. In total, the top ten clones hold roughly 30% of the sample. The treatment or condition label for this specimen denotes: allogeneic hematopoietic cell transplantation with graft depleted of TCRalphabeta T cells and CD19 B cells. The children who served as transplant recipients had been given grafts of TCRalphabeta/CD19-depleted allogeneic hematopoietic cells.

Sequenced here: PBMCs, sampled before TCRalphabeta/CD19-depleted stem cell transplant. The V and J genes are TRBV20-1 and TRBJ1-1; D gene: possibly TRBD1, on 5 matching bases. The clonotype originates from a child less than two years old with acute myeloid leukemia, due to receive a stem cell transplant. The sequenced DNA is TGCAGTGCTAGTCGGGGTAGGGGTCGGACTGAAGCTTTCTTT. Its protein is CSASRGRGRTEAFF.